The next 20 T cell receptor beta chains were all read from a single sample in a study of blood T cell repertoires in COVID-19. Method: immunoSEQ multiplex PCR; TCRdb's copy keeps in-frame clones and lacks some. The sample includes over 95,000 clones, approximately 88% of them seen just once. Material for sequencing was peripheral blood. These receptor sequences come from a woman aged 40 to 50 with acute or convalescent COVID-19.

J is TRBJ2-7 and V is TRBV7-2; the match to TRBD1 covers 8 bases. Germline CDR1 SGHTA, CDR2 FQGNSA. This CDR3 contains 14 residues. Trimming cost V 2 bases and J 2 bases; bases outside gene matches: 2. The CDR3 DNA follows: TGTGCCAGCAGCTTAAAGGGACAGGCCTACGAGCAGTACTTC. This encodes CASSLKGQAYEQYF.

The chain joins TRBV4-1 to TRBJ2-1; TRBD2 agrees at 9 bases. Germline V gene sequence: CDR1 MGHRA, CDR2 YSYEKL. Trimming cost V 4 bases and J 7 bases; bases outside gene matches: 11. The length of the CDR3 is 16 residues. CDR3 residues: CASSLPRRGGPNEQFF. The DNA for the CDR3 is TGCGCCAGCAGCCTCCCCAGGCGGGGGGGCCCTAATGAGCAGTTCTTC.

The V and J genes are TRBV7-9 and TRBJ2-3; 10 nucleotides align to TRBD2. The CDR3 has 15 residues. Germline V gene lookup returns CDR1 SEHNR and CDR2 FQNEAQ (reference sequence). Trimming cost V 1 base and J 5 bases; bases outside gene matches: 3. The CDR3 loop is CASSLGTSGKDTQYF. The CDR3 DNA is TGTGCCAGCAGCTTAGGGACTAGCGGCAAAGATACGCAGTATTTT. Together with reference TRBV7-9 and TRBJ2-3, the CDR3 gives the full variable domain: DTGVSQNPRHKITKRGQNVTFRCDPISEHNRLYWYRQTLGQGPEFLTYFQNEAQLEKSRLLSDRFSAERPKGSFSTLEIQRTEQGDSAMYLCASSLGTSGKDTQYFGPGTRLTVL.

The chain joins TRBV2 to TRBJ1-2; no firm D call. The CDR3 totals 12 residues. Germline lookup yields CDR1 SNHLY and CDR2 FYNNEI. The V end lost 4 bases, the J end lost 4 bases, and 7 bases lay between the germline ends. The CDR3 sequence is CASSVNSYGYTF. The CDR3 region has the DNA TGTGCCAGCAGTGTGAATAGCTATGGCTACACCTTC.

The chain is built from TRBV4-1 and TRBJ1-2; D is ambiguous. The CDR3 totals 13 residues. Trimming removed 3 bases at V and 3 bases at J, with 8 bases between. CDR1 and CDR2 from the germline V gene are MGHRA and YSYEKL. The CDR3 loop reads CASSQQLDYGYTF. DNA of the CDR3: TGCGCCAGCAGCCAGCAACTGGACTATGGCTACACCTTC.

The genes are TRBV7-8 and TRBJ2-1; D is possibly TRBD2 (7 bases). The CDR3 has 17 residues. Trimming took off 4 bases at V and 0 bases at J, with 16 bases between the two ends. CDR1 and CDR2 (germline): SGHVS, FQNEAQ. For the CDR3, the DNA is TGTGCCAGCAGCTCCGGGGGGCTTGCCAGCTCCTACAATGAGCAGTTCTTC. It specifies CASSSGGLASSYNEQFF.

The chain couples TRBV5-1 to TRBJ2-1; maybe TRBD1 (6 bases). This CDR3 contains 15 residues. CDR1 is SGHRS and CDR2 is YFSETQ in the germline V gene. Trimming removed 4 bases at V and 0 bases at J, with 11 bases between. CDR3 sequence reads: CASSRDKSSYNEQFF. In nucleotides, the CDR3 is TGCGCCAGCAGCCGGGACAAAAGCTCCTACAATGAGCAGTTCTTC.

The J gene is TRBJ1-2, the V gene TRBV19; 7 positions match TRBD1. Germline V gene lookup returns CDR1 LNHDA and CDR2 SQIVND (reference sequence). There are 14 residues in the CDR3. Trimming removed 5 bases from V and 3 bases from J; junction bases left unmatched: 6. CDR3 loop: CASSRGQMDYGYTF. CDR3 DNA: TGTGCCAGTAGTCGGGGACAGATGGACTATGGCTACACCTTC.

V is TRBV7-9 and J is TRBJ1-2; TRBD1 matches 10 bases. The ends lost 4 bases at V and 8 bases at J; junction bases unmatched: 4. The CDR3 is 13 amino acids. The germline CDR1 and CDR2 sequences are SEHNR and FQNEAQ (reference sequence). The CDR3 DNA follows: TGTGCCAGCAGCTCCGGGACAGGGGACGGCTACACCTTC. Its translation: CASSSGTGDGYTF.

This chain connects TRBV18 to TRBJ1-2, with 8 positions matching TRBD1. This CDR3 has 13 amino acids. V gave up 6 bases and J gave up 8 bases; unmatched junction bases: 8. Germline V gives CDR1 KGHSH, CDR2 LQKENI. The DNA for the CDR3 is TGTGCCAGCTCGTCCGGACAGGGCGGCGGCTACACCTTC. The encoded protein is CASSSGQGGGYTF.

This clone was detected once. The V and J genes are TRBV7-3 and TRBJ2-3; 15 nucleotides agree with TRBD2. V was pared by 1 base and J by 6 bases, with 14 bases of the junction left unmatched. The CDR3 totals 20 residues. The germline CDR1 and CDR2 sequences are SGHTA and FQGTGA. In nucleotides, the CDR3 is TGTGCCAGCAGCTTAAGGCATGGACTAGCGGGGGGGCGACTCCAGGATACGCAGTATTTT. It encodes CASSLRHGLAGGRLQDTQYF.

The chain has TRBV7-2 and TRBJ1-3; 9 nucleotides match TRBD1. The germline V gene encodes CDR1 SGHTA and CDR2 FQGNSA. V was pared by 4 bases and J by 4 bases, with 5 bases of the junction left unmatched. The CDR3 extends over 15 amino acids. CDR3 protein: CASSYNRGLGNTIYF. In nucleotides, the CDR3 is TGTGCCAGCAGCTATAACAGGGGGCTCGGAAACACCATATATTTT.

The chain couples TRBV7-9 to TRBJ1-1, with 10 positions matching TRBD1. The CDR3 extends over 17 amino acids. CDR1 and CDR2 (germline): SEHNR, FQNEAQ (reference sequence). The V gene end was trimmed by 1 base and the J gene end by 1 base; junction bases not matched to a gene: 6. This chain's CDR3 is CASSLGTGGLGNTEAFF. The DNA for the CDR3 is TGTGCCAGCAGCTTAGGGACAGGGGGTCTTGGGAACACTGAAGCTTTCTTT.

This chain links TRBV18 with TRBJ2-1; 7 nucleotides agree with TRBD1. The V segment lost 4 bases and the J segment 3 bases; nucleotides outside the gene matches: 6. The germline gives CDR1 KGHSH, CDR2 LQKENI. CDR3 length: 15 amino acids. CDR3 nucleotides: TGTGCCAGCTCACTCCGCCGGGACAGCTACAATGAGCAGTTCTTC. Translated: CASSLRRDSYNEQFF.

The chain is built from TRBV2 and TRBJ1-2; 8 bases are shared with TRBD1. V lost 4 bases to trimming and J lost 8 bases; unmatched junction nucleotides: 3. CDR3 size: 12 residues. CDR1 and CDR2 from the germline V gene are SNHLY and FYNNEI. CDR3 region: CASSGTGRGYTF. The DNA of the CDR3 is TGTGCCAGCAGTGGGACAGGGCGGGGCTACACCTTC.

This chain uses TRBV27 with TRBJ1-2; D is perhaps TRBD1 (6 bases). V was trimmed by 6 bases and J by 8 bases, leaving 16 bases between them. The CDR3 is 13 amino acids. In germline, CDR1 is MNHEY, CDR2 SMNVEV (reference sequence). The CDR3 DNA sequence: TGTGCCAGCAGCGGACAGTGGTCGAACGGCTACACCTTC. This sequence encodes CASSGQWSNGYTF.

This chain joins TRBV21-1 and TRBJ2-3; TRBD2, the table's D call, was not compared with the DNA. TRBV21-1 is shown as a pseudogene. The CDR3 is 20 residues long. The CDR3 sequence is CASSPFGASGGAVYPDTQYF. CDR3 coding DNA: TGTGCCAGCAGCCCATTTGGAGCTAGCGGGGGGGCAGTTTATCCAGATACGCAGTATTTT.

The chain has TRBV27 and TRBJ2-7, with D possibly TRBD2 on 5 matching bases. V lost 3 bases and J 4 bases, leaving 7 bases between the germline ends. Germline loops: CDR1 MNHEY, CDR2 SMNVEV (reference sequence). The CDR3 has 12 residues. DNA for the CDR3: TGTGCCAGCAGTTTTTCGGGGTACGAGCAGTACTTC. It encodes CASSFSGYEQYF.

The V gene is TRBV5-8, the J gene TRBJ1-2; TRBD1 is a possible D gene (6 bases). V lost 0 bases to trimming and J lost 3 bases, with 15 bases between them. The CDR3 totals 16 residues. CDR1 is SGHTS, CDR2 YDEGEE, per germline. This CDR3 reads CASSLGGTGFDYGYTF. The CDR3 bases are TGTGCCAGCAGCTTGGGGGGCACAGGGTTTGACTATGGCTACACCTTC.

The J gene is TRBJ2-2, the V gene TRBV7-9; 7 nucleotides agree with TRBD1. From germline, CDR1 is SEHNR and CDR2 FQNEAQ (reference sequence). The CDR3 totals 16 residues. Trimming removed 1 base from V and 1 base from J; junction bases left unmatched: 3. The CDR3 here is CASSLVGTVNTGELFF. In DNA form, the CDR3 reads TGTGCCAGCAGCTTAGTAGGGACAGTGAACACCGGGGAGCTGTTTTTT.